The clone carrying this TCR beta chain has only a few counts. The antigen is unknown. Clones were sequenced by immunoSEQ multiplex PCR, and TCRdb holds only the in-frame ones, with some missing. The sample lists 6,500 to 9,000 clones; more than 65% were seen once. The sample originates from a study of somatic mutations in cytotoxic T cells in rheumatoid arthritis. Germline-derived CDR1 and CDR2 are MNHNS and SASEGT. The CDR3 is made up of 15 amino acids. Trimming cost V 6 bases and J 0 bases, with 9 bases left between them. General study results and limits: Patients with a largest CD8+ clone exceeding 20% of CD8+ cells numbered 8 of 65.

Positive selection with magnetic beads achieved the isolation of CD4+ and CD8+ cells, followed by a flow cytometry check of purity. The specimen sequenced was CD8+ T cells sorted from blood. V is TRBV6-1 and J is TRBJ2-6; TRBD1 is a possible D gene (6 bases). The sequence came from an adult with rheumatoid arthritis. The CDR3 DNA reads TGTGCCAGCAGGGACAGCAGCTCTGGGGCCAACGTCCTGACTTTC. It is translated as CASRDSSSGANVLTF.